This TCR beta chain was identified during a study of vaccination effects on CD4 cells after COVID-19. Study conclusions and caveats: Among infection- and vaccine-induced clones, marked clonal contraction occurred late after vaccination. Vaccine-induced clones in healthy vaccinees cross-reacted with common cold coronaviruses in only 1 of 255 cases.

About this clone itself: The antigen is not known.

Expansion of antigen-specific CD4+ T cells with viral peptide pools was carried out by the ViraFEST assay before sequencing. Cells that had been cultured for about 10 days were the source of isolated CD4+ T cells. Vaccinated participants had no history of SARS-CoV-2 infection and tested negative for nucleocapsid antibodies. In the cultures, half the medium was exchanged for IL-2 medium on days 3 and 7. Method: immunoSEQ multiplex PCR; TCRdb's copy keeps in-frame clones and lacks some. The sample has about 43,000 clones; roughly 79% are singletons. The germline gives CDR1 SGHRS, CDR2 YFSETQ. Deletions cut 2 bases from V and 2 bases from J, with 10 bases between. The CDR3 runs 14 residues.

The source is a human donor who received a COVID-19 vaccine. This specimen was CD4+ T cells from PBMCs cultured with SARS-CoV-2 spike peptides, taken before COVID-19 vaccination. The chain couples TRBV5-1 to TRBJ1-1, with D unclear. The CDR3 region is CASSLLPGNTEAFF. The DNA of the CDR3 is TGCGCCAGCAGCTTACTTCCGGGTAACACTGAAGCTTTCTTT.